This passage covers 5 T cell receptor beta chains from one sample sequenced in a study of control samples from healthy donors and cancer patients (dated by TCRdb to 2019 to 2021). Receptor amplification or capture employed the immunoSEQ multiplex PCR assay. Here the immuneACCESS table is served through TCRdb, limited to in-frame sequences with V and J called. Missing clones are a known gap in these copies; in checked studies unresolved V genes cover under half, and the rest lacks a known reason. Present in this sample are 140,000 to 150,000 clones, about nine tenths of which were seen just once. The ten largest clones represent approximately 3% of the sample. Material: blood. Receptors originate from a man in his thirties or forties in good health.

This clone was observed once. This chain connects TRBV27 to TRBJ1-4; 8 bases are a match to TRBD1. CDR1 is MNHEY, CDR2 SMNVEV, per germline (reference sequence). The CDR3 is 14 amino acids. Germline trimming cut 6 bases from V and 6 bases from J; bases unmatched to any gene: 6. Here the CDR3 DNA reads TGTGCCAGCAGCTTTAGACAGGGGCATGAAAAACTGTTTTTT. Residues: CASSFRQGHEKLFF.

J is TRBJ1-3 and V is TRBV30; 8 bases are shared with TRBD1. Per germline, CDR1 GTSNPN and CDR2 SVGIG (reference sequence). CDR3 length equals 14 residues. The V and J ends lost 5 bases and 3 bases, in that order; junction bases with no gene match: 6. The CDR3 nucleotides read TGTGCCTGGCGTTCACAGGGGGGTGGAAACACCATATATTTT. Encoded protein: CAWRSQGGGNTIYF. Looking up the rest from reference TRBV30 and TRBJ1-3 gives the full variable domain: SQTIHQWPATLVQPVGSPLSLECTVEGTSNPNLYWYRQAAGRGLQLLFYSVGIGQISSEVPQNLSASRPQDRQFILSSKKLLLSDSGFYLCAWRSQGGGNTIYFGEGSWLTVV.

This chain uses TRBV2 with TRBJ1-6, with D tentatively TRBD1 (5 bases). V lost 6 bases and J lost 4, with 13 bases in between. The CDR3 extends over 15 amino acids. CDR1 SNHLY and CDR2 FYNNEI come from the germline V gene. CDR3 DNA: TGTGCCAGCAGGGGGGGAGATCTTTATAATTCACCCCTCCACTTT. As protein: CASRGGDLYNSPLHF.

The genes are TRBV4-1 and TRBJ2-3, with 9 bases fitting TRBD1. CDR1 and CDR2 (germline): MGHRA, YSYEKL. The CDR3 covers 20 residues. Trimming removed 1 base from V and 3 bases from J; junction bases left unmatched: 17. CDR3 in DNA: TGCGCCAGCAGCCAAGCGCCGACAGGGGGTGAGGGGGGGCGGACAGATACGCAGTATTTT. Its protein product is CASSQAPTGGEGGRTDTQYF.

In DNA form, the CDR3 reads TGTGCCAGCAGCCTCTTACAGGGGAGCTATGGCTACACCTTC. Amino acids: CASSLLQGSYGYTF. The rearrangement joins TRBV11-2 to TRBJ1-2; 7 bases align to TRBD1. Germline values: CDR1 SGHAT, CDR2 FQNNGV. After removal of 5 bases from V and 4 bases from J, the junction contained 7 bases not matched to a gene. The CDR3 spans 14 residues.